The clone carrying this TCR beta chain was seen more than once but under ten times. Its antigen is unidentified. The data originate from a study of T cell repertoires in cytomegalovirus infection. Across the study: The authors used CMV epitopes that were HLA-C-restricted (recently identified) and HLA-B-restricted (well studied).

Using its own MiXCR run on the reads, TCRdb lists one record per CDR3 protein. Of 650,000 to 850,000 distinct CDR3 sequences in the sample, 25% to 30% are singletons; the top ten hold around 12%. Germline assignment: CDR1 LNHDA and CDR2 SQIVND (reference sequence). V lost 4 bases and J 7 bases, leaving 11 bases between the germline ends. The length of the CDR3 is 13 residues. Study results and caveats: Public TCR beta family frequency separated CMV-and-HLA carriers, including in an independent cohort.

This specimen consisted of cultured CD8+ T cells from PBMCs, obtained from culture after CMV antigen stimulation. The V and J genes are TRBV19 and TRBJ1-5; D is ambiguous. The TCR comes from a human donor in good health (CMV status not recorded). Some clones in this sample may be carry-over from other donors' samples. The CDR3 bases are TGTGCCAGTAGTACCCGACTCGTACAGCCCCAGCATTTT. Residues: CASSTRLVQPQHF. Based on the CDR3 plus reference TRBV19 and TRBJ1-5, the full variable domain is DGGITQSPKYLFRKEGQNVTLSCEQNLNHDAMYWYRQDPGQGLRLIYYSQIVNDFQKGDIAEGYSVSREKKESFPLTVTSAQKNPTAFYLCASSTRLVQPQHFGDGTRLSIL.